This T cell receptor beta chain was identified during a study of CD8+CD57+ T cells in acquired aplastic anemia. Study details: Where healthy donors were concerned, CD4+ cells averaged about 11 million reads.

The CDR3 sequence is 15 residues long. Per germline, CDR1 SGDLS and CDR2 YYNGEE. Trimming cost V 3 bases and J 14 bases, with 23 bases left between them. CDR3 and TCR beta VDJ profiling relied on a genomic DNA template. TCRdb processed the reads anew with MiXCR; each CDR3 protein has one entry. The sample records hundreds of thousands of distinct CDR3 sequences, approximately 70% being singletons. About this clonotype itself: Its antigen is unknown.

The study's findings and limits: A set of approximately 30 CD8+ CDR3 sequences was shared between patients and controls, and these sequences appeared highly expressed in patients.

The chain joins TRBV9 to TRBJ2-2; tentative D call: TRBD1 (6 bases). Sample: sorted CD4+, CD8+, or CD8+CD57+ T cells (not recorded which) from PBMCs. This clonotype originated in a human donor in good health, serving as a control. The CDR3 bases are TGTGCCAGCAGCGCCGCAGGACAGACGTCCTCGCCCCTGTTTTTT. As protein: CASSAAGQTSSPLFF.